The 16 T cell receptor beta chains listed next were all sequenced from one sample in a study of T-cell memory formation after mild COVID-19. TCRdb redid the calling of the 5' RACE reads with MiXCR, one entry per CDR3 protein. The repertoire holds 250,000 to 300,000 distinct CDR3 sequences, with 15% to 20% as singletons. The sequencing sample was made of PBMCs or a T cell subset sorted from them (not recorded which). The receptors here all came from a young man who had mild COVID-19 (a few samples of this study predate the infection). Cell type and time point are not known.

This clonotype has just a few counts. V gene TRBV7-9 combines with J gene TRBJ2-7; D might be TRBD1 or TRBD2, each matching 5 bases. Deletions cut 5 bases from V and 1 base from J, with 9 bases between. Germline-derived CDR1 and CDR2 are SEHNR and FQNEAQ (reference sequence). The CDR3 runs 13 residues. In nucleotides, the CDR3 is TGTGCCAGCAGCCTCAGGGAGTCCTACGAGCAGTACTTC. Translation: CASSLRESYEQYF.

This clonotype was observed a few times. This chain connects TRBV5-1 to TRBJ2-1, with D perhaps TRBD1 (5 bases). Germline-derived CDR1 and CDR2 are SGHRS and YFSETQ. The CDR3 totals 14 residues. V was cut by 4 bases and J by 0 bases, with 8 bases left in between. CDR3 protein: CASSLDNSYNEQFF. The CDR3 DNA reads TGCGCCAGCAGCCTGGACAACTCCTACAATGAGCAGTTCTTC.

V and J are TRBV7-2 and TRBJ2-7; the D is unclear. The germline V and J ends were trimmed by 1 base and 2 bases, with 9 bases remaining between them. Germline V gene lookup returns CDR1 SGHTA and CDR2 FQGNSA. This CDR3 region has 14 residues. This chain's CDR3 is CASSLGPRAYEQYV. In DNA, the CDR3 is TGTGCCAGCAGCTTAGGGCCTCGAGCCTACGAGCAGTACGTC.

The genes are TRBV20-1 and TRBJ1-2; D is possibly TRBD1 (6 bases). Germline V gene sequence: CDR1 DFQATT, CDR2 SNEGSKA (reference sequence). Trimming stripped 0 bases from V and 6 bases from J, with 17 bases between. The CDR3 is 15 residues long. The CDR3: CSARDPRGQRDGYTF. The CDR3 coding sequence is TGCAGTGCTAGAGATCCCCGGGGGCAGAGGGATGGCTACACCTTC.

The chain joins TRBV6-2 or TRBV6-3 to TRBJ2-1, with 11 positions matching TRBD1. The CDR3 has 15 amino acids. Per germline, CDR1 MNHEY and CDR2 SVGEGT. The V gene end was trimmed by 5 bases and the J gene end by 8 bases; junction bases not matched to a gene: 8. The CDR3 protein is CASSGQGAGLDEQFF. In DNA, the CDR3 is TGTGCCAGCAGTGGACAGGGGGCCGGATTGGATGAGCAGTTCTTC.

The V gene is TRBV20-1, the J gene TRBJ1-1; 10 bases agree with TRBD1. The germline V gene has CDR1 DFQATT and CDR2 SNEGSKA (reference sequence). V shed 1 base and J 11 bases; nucleotides not matched to a gene: 7. The length of the CDR3 is 13 residues. CDR3 protein: CSARVGTGAKAFF. The CDR3 DNA is TGCAGTGCTAGAGTAGGGACAGGGGCAAAGGCTTTCTTT.

This clonotype came up a few times. The V and J genes are TRBV5-1 and TRBJ2-3; TRBD2 agrees at 12 bases. CDR3 length: 17 residues. The V gene end was trimmed by 4 bases and the J gene end by 0 bases; junction bases not matched to a gene: 6. Germline CDR1 and CDR2: SGHRS and YFSETQ. The CDR3 is CASSPGLAGTSTDTQYF. The CDR3, as DNA: TGCGCCAGCAGCCCCGGACTAGCGGGGACTAGCACAGATACGCAGTATTTT.

This clonotype occurred a few times. The V gene is TRBV27, the J gene TRBJ2-1, with 11 bases lining up with TRBD2. Germline V gene lookup returns CDR1 MNHEY and CDR2 SMNVEV (reference sequence). The CDR3 runs 16 residues. The V and J ends lost 5 bases and 4 bases, in that order; junction bases with no gene match: 7. CDR3 protein: CASSPRASGGYNEQFF. The CDR3 DNA follows: TGTGCCAGCAGTCCCCGGGCTAGCGGGGGGTACAATGAGCAGTTCTTC.

The rearrangement joins TRBV15 to TRBJ1-5, with a tentative D call TRBD1 (5 bases). The germline CDR1 and CDR2 sequences are LNHNV and YYDKDF (reference sequence). Between the trimmed V and J ends, which lost 1 base and 2 bases, there was a span of 12 bases. The CDR3 is made up of 16 amino acids. The CDR3 coding sequence is TGTGCCACCAGCAGAGTTGCAGGGACTGGCAATCAGCCCCAGCATTTT. The encoded protein is CATSRVAGTGNQPQHF.

This clonotype showed up just a few times. The J gene is TRBJ1-1, the V gene TRBV4-2, with a possible D match to TRBD1 (5 bases). In germline, CDR1 is LGHNA, CDR2 YNFKEQ. V lost 7 bases and J lost 6, with 12 bases in between. The CDR3 spans 12 residues. CDR3 nucleotide sequence: TGTGCCAGCACCGACTGGGGGGCTGAAGCTTTCTTT. It encodes CASTDWGAEAFF.

This clonotype was counted between two and nine times. The gene calls are TRBV20-1 and TRBJ2-5; D is possibly TRBD2 (5 bases). The CDR3 covers 21 residues. The V end lost 0 bases, the J end lost 0 bases, and 29 bases lay between the germline ends. Germline V lookup: CDR1 DFQATT, CDR2 SNEGSKA (reference sequence). The CDR3, as DNA: TGCAGTGCTAGAGATACCCATCGAGTGGCGGGTGGCGCTGCGTACCAAGAGACCCAGTACTTC. This gives the protein CSARDTHRVAGGAAYQETQYF.

Only a few counts were recorded for this clonotype. V is TRBV29-1 and J is TRBJ2-5, with D possibly matching TRBD2 (5 bases). CDR3 length: 13 residues. Germline values: CDR1 SQVTM, CDR2 ANQGSEA. V was cut by 6 bases and J by 3 bases, with 14 bases left in between. The CDR3 protein is CSVLLMREETQYF. CDR3 in DNA: TGCAGCGTCTTGCTTATGAGGGAAGAGACCCAGTACTTC. Filled out from reference TRBV29-1 and TRBJ2-5, the complete variable domain reads SAVISQKPSRDICQRGTSLTIQCQVDSQVTMMFWYRQQPGQSLTLIATANQGSEATYESGFVIDKFPISRPNLTFSTLTVSNMSPEDSSIYLCSVLLMREETQYFGPGTRLLVL.

V usage is TRBV7-3 and J usage is TRBJ2-2, with 15 bases that match TRBD2. CDR1 and CDR2 (germline): SGHTA, FQGTGA. The V segment lost 5 bases and the J segment 3 bases; nucleotides outside the gene matches: 7. The CDR3 sequence is 18 residues long. In DNA, the CDR3 is TGTGCCAGCAGCCCTATGGGACTAGCGGGGGGATACACCGGGGAGCTGTTTTTT. Its translation: CASSPMGLAGGYTGELFF. Combining the CDR3 with reference TRBV7-3 and TRBJ2-2 gives the whole variable domain GAGVSQTPSNKVTEKGKYVELRCDPISGHTALYWYRQSLGQGPEFLIYFQGTGAADDSGLPNDRFFAVRPEGSVSTLKIQRTERGDSAVYLCASSPMGLAGGYTGELFFGEGSRLTVL.

This sequence joins TRBV7-8 and TRBJ2-1, with D possibly matching TRBD2 (6 bases). The V end was cut by 0 bases, the J end by 3 bases, with 12 bases between. Per the germline V gene, CDR1 is SGHVS and CDR2 is FQNEAQ. This CDR3 contains 16 residues. CDR3 in DNA: TGTGCCAGCAGCTTAGCGCGGGGACTGAACTACAATGAGCAGTTCTTC. Its translation: CASSLARGLNYNEQFF. Based on the CDR3 plus reference TRBV7-8 and TRBJ2-1, the full variable domain is GAGVSQSPRYKVAKRGQDVALRCDPISGHVSLFWYQQALGQGPEFLTYFQNEAQLDKSGLPSDRFFAERPEGSVSTLKIQRTQQEDSAVYLCASSLARGLNYNEQFFGPGTRLTVL.

This clonotype has ten or more counts. The chain has TRBV5-1 and TRBJ2-5; 8 positions match TRBD1. V gave up 5 bases and J gave up 4 bases; unmatched junction bases: 7. The V gene's germline CDR1 is SGHRS and CDR2 YFSETQ. This CDR3 is built from 14 residues. CDR3 amino acids: CASRYSTGAETQYF. CDR3 coding DNA: TGCGCCAGCAGATATTCGACAGGGGCAGAGACCCAGTACTTC. The variable domain in full, with the rest retrieved from reference TRBV5-1 and TRBJ2-5, is KAGVTQTPRYLIKTRGQQVTLSCSPISGHRSVSWYQQTPGQGLQFLFEYFSETQRNKGNFPGRFSGRQFSNSRSEMNVSTLELGDSALYLCASRYSTGAETQYFGPGTRLLVL.

The chain couples TRBV6-2 or TRBV6-3 to TRBJ2-5; D not certain. CDR1 MNHEY and CDR2 SVGEGT come from the germline V gene. V was cut by 6 bases and J by 0 bases, with 5 bases left in between. This CDR3 comprises 12 residues. This CDR3 is CASRFYQETQYF. The DNA of the CDR3 is TGTGCCAGCAGATTCTACCAAGAGACCCAGTACTTC.